A selection of T cell receptor beta chains follows, all from one sample in a study of blood T cell repertoires in COVID-19. Method: immunoSEQ multiplex PCR; TCRdb's copy keeps in-frame clones and lacks some. Of about 160,000 clones listed, 84% are singletons. The sample consisted of PBMCs or T cells enriched from blood (not recorded which). Receptors were obtained from a man in his fifties who had recovered from COVID-19. Each CDR3 is given with its conserved first and last residue. The D gene is left open where the match is weak. The size field is filled for only some rows; it gives once, few, many or a size class.

V gene	J gene	clone size	D gene	CDR3 protein	CDR3 DNA
TRBV7-3	TRBJ2-3	.	.	CASSPLALVSSTDTQYF	TGTGCCAGCAGCCCCCTCGCTTTAGTGTCTAGCACAGATACGCAGTATTTT
TRBV5-1	TRBJ1-6	.	.	CASSLDGGSNSPLHF	TGCGCCAGCAGCTTGGACGGGGGATCCAATTCACCCCTCCACTTT
TRBV19	TRBJ2-3	.	.	CASSISPPVTGSDTQYF	TGTGCCAGTAGTATCAGCCCCCCTGTAACAGGGTCAGATACGCAGTATTTT
TRBV28	TRBJ1-5	.	.	CASSFPPGNQPQHF	TGTGCCAGCAGTTTCCCCCCAGGGAACCAGCCCCAGCATTTT
TRBV2	TRBJ1-5	.	TRBD1	CASSGDPGQGIRQPQHF	TGTGCCAGCAGTGGAGATCCGGGACAGGGAATTCGGCAGCCCCAGCATTTT
TRBV19	TRBJ1-5	.	.	CASSMPWQGNNQPQHF	TGTGCCAGTAGTATGCCCTGGCAGGGAAATAATCAGCCCCAGCATTTT
TRBV2	TRBJ1-2	once	TRBD1	CASSPTGTGVYGYTF	TGTGCCAGCAGTCCTACGGGGACAGGGGTCTATGGCTACACCTTC
TRBV18	TRBJ1-4	.	.	CASSIRTVSNEKLFF	TGTGCCAGCTCAATCCGGACTGTGAGTAATGAAAAACTGTTTTTT
TRBV18	TRBJ2-7	.	TRBD1	CASSPPEGASYEQYF	TGTGCCAGCTCACCACCCGAGGGGGCTAGCTACGAGCAGTACTTC
TRBV19	TRBJ1-1	.	.	CASSIQGGTEAFF	TGTGCCAGTAGTATCCAGGGTGGGACTGAAGCTTTCTTT
TRBV7-3	TRBJ2-5	.	TRBD2	CASSRTSGESGETQYF	TGTGCCAGCAGCCGGACTAGCGGCGAATCCGGGGAGACCCAGTACTTC
TRBV5-6	TRBJ1-2	.	.	CASSLQEYGYTF	TGTGCCAGCAGCTTACAGGAATACGGCTACACCTTC
TRBV7-8	TRBJ1-6	.	.	CASRPDRPSSYNSPLHF	TGTGCCAGCAGACCTGACAGGCCCAGCTCCTATAATTCACCCCTCCACTTT
TRBV2	TRBJ2-5	.	.	CASRRVLQETQYF	TGTGCCAGCAGGCGGGTCCTCCAAGAGACCCAGTACTTC
TRBV18	TRBJ1-2	once	.	CASSPVRSGDYTF	TGTGCCAGCTCACCCGTCCGGTCCGGGGACTACACCTTC
TRBV2	TRBJ2-1	.	TRBD2	CASSEEGLALNEQFF	TGTGCCAGCAGTGAAGAGGGACTAGCGTTGAATGAGCAGTTCTTC
TRBV27	TRBJ1-5	.	.	CASSSKQGYSNQPQHF	TGTGCCAGCAGTTCGAAGCAGGGGTATAGCAATCAGCCCCAGCATTTT
TRBV7-8	TRBJ2-7	.	.	CASSLVATGGGLYEQYF	TGTGCCAGCAGCTTAGTGGCAACAGGGGGGGGGCTCTACGAGCAGTACTTC
TRBV19	TRBJ1-4	.	.	CASSSYRDSEKLFF	TGTGCCAGTAGCTCCTACAGGGATTCTGAAAAACTGTTTTTT
TRBV25-1	TRBJ2-3	.	.	CASRHTGADTQYF	TGTGCCAGCAGGCATACAGGAGCAGATACGCAGTATTTT
TRBV19	TRBJ2-1	.	TRBD1	CASSYIDRGNNEQFF	TGTGCCAGTAGTTATATCGACAGGGGGAACAATGAGCAGTTCTTC
TRBV5-1	TRBJ1-1	.	TRBD1	CASSPLQGAVGTAFF	TGCGCCAGCAGCCCTCTACAGGGGGCAGTCGGTACCGCTTTCTTT
TRBV6-5	TRBJ1-5	.	.	CASSWGSSNQPQHF	TGTGCCAGCAGTTGGGGCAGTAGCAATCAGCCCCAGCATTTT
TRBV7-9	TRBJ2-5	.	TRBD2	CASSRTSGGAETQYF	TGTGCCAGCAGCCGGACTAGCGGGGGGGCCGAGACCCAGTACTTC
TRBV9	TRBJ2-7	few	.	CASSDLGQTYEQYF	TGTGCCAGCAGTGACCTCGGACAGACCTACGAGCAGTACTTC
TRBV5-1	TRBJ1-1	.	.	CASSVLLGRQNTEAFF	TGCGCCAGCAGCGTGCTCCTCGGCAGGCAGAACACTGAAGCTTTCTTT
TRBV18	TRBJ1-2	.	.	CASSPWTDNYGYTF	TGTGCCAGCTCACCATGGACAGATAACTATGGCTACACCTTC
TRBV6-2/TRBV6-3	TRBJ1-5	.	.	CASNPTGSRPQHF	TGTGCCAGCAACCCGACAGGATCTAGGCCCCAGCATTTT
TRBV3-1/TRBV3-2	TRBJ2-2	.	.	CASSQVAGGELFF	TGTGCCAGCAGCCAAGTGGCGGGTGGGGAGCTGTTTTTT
TRBV27	TRBJ1-1	.	TRBD1	CASSGTGYTEAFF	TGTGCCAGCTCCGGGACAGGATACACTGAAGCTTTCTTT
TRBV29-1	TRBJ2-3	.	.	CSVVLDSTDTQYF	TGCAGCGTGGTTCTAGATAGCACAGATACGCAGTATTTT
TRBV9	TRBJ2-3	medium-sized	TRBD2	CASSAGLAGGGADTQYF	TGTGCCAGCAGCGCCGGACTAGCGGGGGGAGGGGCAGATACGCAGTATTTT
TRBV6-1	TRBJ1-2	.	TRBD1	CASSEEGQGGTGGYTF	TGTGCCAGCAGTGAAGAGGGACAGGGAGGAACTGGAGGCTACACCTTC
TRBV3-1/TRBV3-2	TRBJ1-3	.	TRBD1	CASSLYYHRGTGNTIYF	TGTGCCAGCAGCCTATATTATCACAGGGGGACTGGAAACACCATATATTTT
TRBV12-5	TRBJ1-2	.	.	CASAKRLSSDYGYTF	TGTGCTAGTGCCAAAAGACTTTCCTCAGACTATGGCTACACCTTC
TRBV11-2	TRBJ1-6	.	.	CASSLRESDSPLHF	TGTGCCAGCAGCTTAAGGGAGTCGGATTCACCCCTCCACTTT
TRBV27	TRBJ1-5	.	.	CASRGGTEYSNQPQHF	TGTGCCAGCCGTGGAGGTACAGAATATAGCAATCAGCCCCAGCATTTT
TRBV18	TRBJ1-4	.	.	CASSPLGAEVNEKLFF	TGTGCCAGCTCACCCCTCGGTGCCGAAGTTAATGAAAAACTGTTTTTT
TRBV3-1/TRBV3-2	TRBJ1-2	.	.	CASSQDRGVGGYTF	TGTGCCAGCAGCCAAGATCGGGGTGTTGGTGGCTACACCTTC
TRBV7-8	TRBJ2-6	few	.	CASSLVTFSGANVLTF	TGTGCCAGCAGCTTAGTTACTTTTTCCGGGGCCAACGTCCTGACTTTC
TRBV6-5	TRBJ1-2	.	.	CASSYTGSRFYTF	TGTGCCAGCAGTTACACCGGGTCAAGGTTCTACACCTTC
TRBV15	TRBJ2-7	.	.	CATSRGTGSTEKQYF	TGTGCCACCAGCAGAGGAACAGGGAGCACAGAGAAGCAGTACTTC
TRBV4-3	TRBJ1-2	.	.	CASSQDSQASNYGYTF	TGCGCCAGCAGCCAAGATTCCCAGGCCTCTAACTATGGCTACACCTTC
TRBV5-5	TRBJ1-1	.	TRBD1	CASSSPGTGARTEAFF	TGTGCCAGCAGCTCCCCCGGGACAGGGGCTCGCACTGAAGCTTTCTTT
TRBV7-9	TRBJ2-3	.	.	CASSLFLTRSLSDTQYF	TGTGCCAGCAGCTTATTCTTGACTAGATCGCTTTCGGATACGCAGTATTTT
TRBV5-1	TRBJ2-1	.	TRBD2	CASSNLAGYEQFF	TGCGCCAGCAGTAACCTAGCGGGGTATGAGCAGTTCTTC
TRBV9	TRBJ2-5	few	TRBD2	CASSPGELAGGGETQYF	TGTGCCAGCAGCCCCGGGGAACTAGCGGGCGGGGGGGAGACCCAGTACTTC
TRBV6-5	TRBJ1-2	.	.	CASSHGTLGYTF	TGTGCCAGCAGTCACGGGACTCTTGGCTACACCTTC
TRBV6-6	TRBJ1-1	.	.	CAVGGGNTEAFF	TGTGCCGTCGGGGGAGGGAACACTGAAGCTTTCTTT
TRBV5-1	TRBJ1-1	.	TRBD1	CASSLSGTGQGGKNTEAFF	TGCGCCAGCAGCTTGTCTGGGACCGGACAGGGGGGTAAGAACACTGAAGCTTTCTTT